Below are 26 T cell receptor beta chains sequenced from a single sample in a study of patients with pleural tuberculosis. One entry per CDR3 protein results from TCRdb running MiXCR on the reads. The data contain around 50,000 distinct CDR3 sequences, about 7.9% of them singletons. The receptors here all came from a human donor with pleural tuberculosis.

Ten or more counts support this clonotype. This chain connects TRBV11-2 to TRBJ2-1; D may correspond to TRBD1 or TRBD2 (5 bases each). V lost 5 bases to trimming and J lost 9 bases, with 11 bases between them. This CDR3 has 12 amino acids. CDR1 and CDR2 from the germline V gene are SGHAT and FQNNGV. CDR3 DNA: TGTGCCAGCAGCAACGATGGGGGTGAGCAGTTCTTC. This sequence encodes CASSNDGGEQFF.

In this sample, this clonotype turned up many times. V is TRBV11-1 and J is TRBJ1-1; no reliable D call. CDR3 size: 13 residues. CDR1 SGHAT and CDR2 FQDESV come from the germline V gene (reference sequence). V was cut by 3 bases and J by 4 bases, with 9 bases left in between. CDR3 bases: TGTGCCAGCAGCTTGCCCACGGCCACTGAAGCTTTCTTT. The encoded protein is CASSLPTATEAFF.

The table lists this clonotype with many counts. The gene calls are TRBV6-2 or TRBV6-3 and TRBJ2-7; weak D call: TRBD2 (5 bases). The CDR3 is 14 residues long. With 4 bases removed from V and 1 base from J, the gap between germline ends came to 11 bases. Germline-derived CDR1 and CDR2 are MNHEY and SVGEGT. The CDR3: CASSWKRLSYEQYF. CDR3 in DNA: TGTGCCAGCAGTTGGAAGCGGCTGTCCTACGAGCAGTACTTC.

The CDR3 protein is CASKAWTGVNTDTQYF. The CDR3 DNA is TGTGCCAGCAAGGCCTGGACAGGGGTTAACACAGATACGCAGTATTTT. This chain connects TRBV12-3 or TRBV12-4 to TRBJ2-3, with TRBD1 matching over 9 bases. The CDR3 extends over 16 amino acids. J lost 2 bases, V lost 7 bases, and 10 bases had no gene match.

This clonotype came up many times. The chain links TRBV6-2 or TRBV6-3 to TRBJ2-5; D is ambiguous. CDR3 length: 13 amino acids. The germline gives CDR1 MNHEY, CDR2 SVGEGT. The V end lost 6 bases, the J end lost 4 bases, and 12 bases lay between the germline ends. CDR3 DNA: TGTGCCAGCAGCCAGGTCCTAGGAGAGACCCAGTACTTC. Residues: CASSQVLGETQYF.

This clonotype was found many times. The V gene is TRBV6-2 or TRBV6-3, the J gene TRBJ2-1, with TRBD2 identical over 8 bases. The germline CDR1 and CDR2 sequences are MNHEY and SVGEGT. The J segment lost 7 bases and the V segment lost 0 bases, leaving 11 bases of the junction unmatched. CDR3 length: 17 amino acids. This CDR3 is CASSYSIQAGVYNEQFF. In DNA form, the CDR3 reads TGTGCCAGCAGTTACTCGATTCAAGCGGGAGTGTATAATGAGCAGTTCTTC.

This clonotype was recorded at least ten times. The rearrangement joins TRBV11-1 to TRBJ2-7, with D perhaps given as TRBD1 or TRBD2 (5 bases each). V lost 11 bases, J lost 1 base, and 15 bases lay in between. CDR1 and CDR2 (germline): SGHAT, FQDESV (reference sequence). The CDR3 runs 13 residues. The CDR3 coding sequence is TGTGCCGGGGACGCCGGGGCGTCCTACGAGCAGTACTTC. It is translated as CAGDAGASYEQYF.

The sample holds one count of this clonotype. This may arise from a read error, as a much more abundant clone is one base away. The J gene is TRBJ2-7, the V gene TRBV3-1; unclear D gene. Germline V gene lookup returns CDR1 LGHDT and CDR2 YNNKEL (reference sequence). The CDR3 contains 13 residues. V was clipped by 1 base and J by 6 bases, with 10 bases between them. The chain's CDR3 is CASSQVLKGEQYF. The DNA for the CDR3 is TGTGCCAGCAGCCAAGTCCTAAAGGGCGAGCAGTACTTC.

The rearrangement links TRBV29-1 to TRBJ2-5; D may match TRBD1 or TRBD2 (5 bases each). V lost 7 bases, J lost 4 bases, and 19 bases lay in between. CDR1 and CDR2 (germline): SQVTM, ANQGSEA. This CDR3 has 14 residues. In DNA form, the CDR3 reads TGCAGCGCGCGTGGGGGTGAAAGAGCAGAGACCCAGTACTTC. It yields the protein CSARGGERAETQYF.

This clonotype appeared many times. The chain combines TRBV24-1 with TRBJ2-2; D not resolved. Germline CDR1 and CDR2: KGHDR and SFDVKD. Trimming took off 9 bases at V and 6 bases at J, with 10 bases between the two ends. This CDR3 comprises 12 residues. This CDR3 reads CATLDRAGELFF. The CDR3 DNA sequence: TGTGCCACCCTCGACCGCGCCGGGGAGCTGTTTTTT.

This clonotype was recorded at least ten times. An end of the junction differs from the germline gene, which may be a read error. CDR3: CASSLRSDSPLHF. The CDR3 DNA sequence: TGTGCTAGCAGCTTACGCAGCGATTCACCCCTCCACTTT. The rearrangement joins TRBV7-7 to TRBJ1-6; D call uncertain. Germline CDR1 is SSHAT and CDR2 is FNYEAQ (reference sequence). This CDR3 has 13 residues. Full variable domain (missing parts from reference TRBV7-7 and TRBJ1-6): GAGVSQSPRYKVTKRGQDVTLRCDPISSHATLYWYQQALGQGPEFLTYFNYEAQPDKSGLPSDRFSAERPEGSISTLTIQRTEQRDSAMYRCASSLRSDSPLHFGNGTRLTVT.

This clonotype was counted at least ten times. This chain uses TRBV11-2 with TRBJ1-1, with D hard to call. The ends were cut back, 0 bases at V and 1 base at J, with 6 bases in the middle. Germline V gene sequence: CDR1 SGHAT, CDR2 FQNNGV. CDR3 length equals 14 residues. The CDR3 region is CASSLDISNTEAFF. DNA of the CDR3: TGTGCCAGCAGCTTAGACATATCGAACACTGAAGCTTTCTTT.

This clonotype was detected ten times or more. The V gene is TRBV18, the J gene TRBJ1-3; D ambiguous. Trimming cost V 5 bases and J 1 base, with 6 bases left between them. Germline-derived CDR1 and CDR2 are KGHSH and LQKENI. CDR3 length equals 13 residues. The CDR3 DNA reads TGTGCCAGCTCAAGAGGATCTGGAAACACCATATATTTT. The encoded protein is CASSRGSGNTIYF.

The chain joins TRBV28 to TRBJ2-7; no reliable D call. This CDR3 is 13 amino acids long. Trimming shortened V by 9 bases and J by 3 bases, and 15 bases separated the two germline ends. Germline V lookup: CDR1 MDHEN, CDR2 SYDVKM. CDR3 sequence reads: CASQGTVYYEQYF. The CDR3 DNA follows: TGTGCCAGTCAAGGCACCGTCTACTACGAGCAGTACTTC.

In this sample, this clonotype turned up a few times. The chain carries TRBV10-3 and TRBJ2-5, with 9 bases matching TRBD2. V was pared by 0 bases and J by 8 bases, with 10 bases of the junction left unmatched. The V gene's germline CDR1 is ENHRY and CDR2 SYGVKD. The CDR3 is made up of 16 amino acids. The CDR3 DNA reads as TGTGCCATCAGTGAGTCCACGGGACTAGCCTCGGTTACCCAGTACTTC. Translating it yields CAISESTGLASVTQYF.

The V gene is TRBV19, the J gene TRBJ2-1; 10 positions agree with TRBD2. The V gene end was trimmed by 4 bases and the J gene end by 8 bases; junction bases not matched to a gene: 14. The CDR3 consists of 17 residues. Germline CDR1 LNHDA, CDR2 SQIVND (reference sequence). DNA of the CDR3: TGTGCCAGTAGTACAGATACTAGCGGGGCTCACTCGGATGAGCAGTTCTTC. Its translation: CASSTDTSGAHSDEQFF.

This clonotype has a count of ten or more. This chain connects TRBV10-2 to TRBJ1-1; a possible D gene is TRBD1 (6 bases). Trimming shortened V by 3 bases and J by 0 bases, and 11 bases separated the two germline ends. This CDR3 has 15 residues. The germline gives CDR1 WSHSY, CDR2 SAAADI. As DNA, the CDR3 is TGCGCCAGCAGTGATCAGGGACAAATGAACACTGAAGCTTTCTTT. It is translated as CASSDQGQMNTEAFF.

The rearrangement links TRBV2 to TRBJ1-2; TRBD1 matches at 9 bases. V lost 11 bases to trimming and J lost 6 bases; unmatched junction nucleotides: 10. CDR1 is SNHLY and CDR2 is FYNNEI in the germline V gene. CDR3 size: 13 residues. The CDR3 loop reads CAGGSQGADGYTF. CDR3 in DNA: TGTGCCGGAGGTTCACAGGGGGCGGATGGCTACACCTTC.

There are many counts of this clonotype. V usage is TRBV6-2 or TRBV6-3 and J usage is TRBJ1-1; D unclear. Trimming shortened V by 4 bases and J by 4 bases, and 13 bases separated the two germline ends. This CDR3 contains 14 residues. Germline CDR1 MNHEY, CDR2 SVGEGT. CDR3 loop: CASSSPGGITEAFF. DNA for the CDR3: TGTGCCAGCAGTTCACCGGGCGGCATCACTGAAGCTTTCTTT.

Ten or more counts support this clonotype. V usage is TRBV6-1 and J usage is TRBJ2-1, with D unclear. The CDR3 consists of 14 residues. V was shortened by 5 bases and J by 5 bases, with 13 bases between the two germline ends. The germline V gene encodes CDR1 MNHNS and CDR2 SASEGT. The CDR3 bases are TGTGCCAGCAGTCCATCCTTTCTAAACAATGAGCAGTTCTTC. Encoded protein: CASSPSFLNNEQFF.

The chain recombines TRBV11-2 with TRBJ1-1; TRBD1 agrees at 9 bases. V was clipped by 5 bases and J by 6 bases; unmatched bases: 10. Germline V CDR1 and CDR2: SGHAT, FQNNGV. This CDR3 region has 15 residues. The DNA of the CDR3 is TGTGCCAGCAGCCTAGGACAGGGACAGGGTTCTGAAGCTTTCTTT. It encodes CASSLGQGQGSEAFF.

This clonotype was found many times. The CDR3 sequence is CASSQLGNTIYF. CDR3 in DNA: TGCGCCAGCAGCCAACTGGGAAACACCATATATTTT. The chain uses TRBV4-1 and TRBJ1-3; D unclear. Between the trimmed V and J ends, which lost 2 bases and 4 bases, there was a span of 3 bases. Looked up from germline, CDR1 is MGHRA and CDR2 is YSYEKL. The CDR3 is 12 amino acids.

This clonotype was counted many times. The chain links TRBV13 to TRBJ2-5, with 8 positions matching TRBD2. J lost 8 bases, V lost 5 bases, and 16 bases had no gene match. CDR3 size: 16 residues. CDR1 PRHDT and CDR2 FYEKMQ come from the germline V gene (reference sequence). The CDR3 here is CASSIDAPGGPSTQYF. As DNA, the CDR3 is TGTGCCAGCAGCATCGACGCCCCGGGGGGGCCATCAACCCAGTACTTC.

In its sample, this clonotype was seen once. This may be a read error: a much more frequent sequence differs by one nucleotide. The V call is TRBV11-1, the J call TRBJ2-7; perhaps TRBD2 as D (6 bases). Germline loops: CDR1 SGHAT, CDR2 FQDESV (reference sequence). The CDR3 covers 12 residues. DNA of the CDR3: TGTGCCAGCAGCTCAGCGGGCTACGAGCGGTACTTC. This sequence encodes CASSSAGYERYF.

Ten or more counts support this clonotype. The chain is built from TRBV19 and TRBJ1-2; 7 nucleotides agree with TRBD1. This CDR3 comprises 15 residues. Germline lookup yields CDR1 LNHDA and CDR2 SQIVND (reference sequence). J lost 2 bases, V lost 1 base, and 4 bases had no gene match. CDR3 loop: CASSIAGTENYGYTF. CDR3 DNA: TGTGCCAGTAGTATAGCGGGGACAGAGAACTATGGCTACACCTTC. The whole variable domain, filled in from reference TRBV19 and TRBJ1-2, reads DGGITQSPKYLFRKEGQNVTLSCEQNLNHDAMYWYRQDPGQGLRLIYYSQIVNDFQKGDIAEGYSVSREKKESFPLTVTSAQKNPTAFYLCASSIAGTENYGYTFGSGTRLTVV.

This clonotype has at least ten counts. V usage is TRBV20-1 and J usage is TRBJ1-2; TRBD1 is a possible D gene (6 bases). Trimming removed 5 bases from V and 4 bases from J, with 14 bases in between. The CDR3 totals 13 residues. Looked up from germline, CDR1 is DFQATT and CDR2 is SNEGSKA (reference sequence). The CDR3 protein is CSAHKQGTYGYTF. CDR3 in DNA: TGCAGTGCTCATAAACAGGGTACCTATGGCTACACCTTC.